Listed here is a single T cell receptor beta chain. Its matching antigen is unknown. CDR1 is MGHRA and CDR2 is YSYEKL in the germline V gene. V was clipped by 0 bases and J by 11 bases; unmatched bases: 3. CDR3 length: 13 amino acids. PCR was performed using 60 Vbeta and 13 Jbeta primers. Produced via immunoSEQ multiplex PCR; TCRdb's table is partial and in-frame only. The sample includes some 200,000 clones, approximately 67% seen only once; the top ten take about 3.2%. This sample stems from a study of cytomegalovirus exposure and HLA in healthy donors. Study conclusions and caveats: In a later analysis, TCR beta V- and J-gene trimming was associated with a missense DCLRE1C variant. Some segments of the V type, notably TRBV6-2 and TRBV6-3, were excluded as indistinguishable.

This rearrangement joins TRBV4-1 to TRBJ1-4; 7 positions agree with TRBD1. Sequences were obtained from PBMCs. This sequence originates from a man in his forties in good health and CMV-seronegative. This CDR3 reads CASSQEATGKLFF. CDR3 nucleotides: TGCGCCAGCAGCCAAGAAGCGACAGGGAAACTGTTTTTT.